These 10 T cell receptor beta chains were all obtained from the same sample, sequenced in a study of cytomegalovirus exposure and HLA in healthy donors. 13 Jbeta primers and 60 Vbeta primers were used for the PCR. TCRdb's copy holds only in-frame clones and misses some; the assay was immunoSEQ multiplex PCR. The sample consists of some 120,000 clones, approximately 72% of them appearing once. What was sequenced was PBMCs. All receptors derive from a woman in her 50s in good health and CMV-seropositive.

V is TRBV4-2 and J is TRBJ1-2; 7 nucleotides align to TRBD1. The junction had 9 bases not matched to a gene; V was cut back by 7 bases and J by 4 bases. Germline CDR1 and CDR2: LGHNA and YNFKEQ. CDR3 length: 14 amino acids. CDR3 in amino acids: CASNEQGTFYGYTF. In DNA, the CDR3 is TGTGCCAGCAACGAACAGGGGACCTTCTATGGCTACACCTTC.

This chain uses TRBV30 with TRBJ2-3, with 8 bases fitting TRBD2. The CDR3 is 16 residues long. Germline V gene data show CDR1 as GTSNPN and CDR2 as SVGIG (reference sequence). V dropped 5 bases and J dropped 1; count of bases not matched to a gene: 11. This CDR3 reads CAWYHGRVWGTDTQYF. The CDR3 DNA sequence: TGTGCCTGGTACCACGGGAGGGTTTGGGGCACAGATACGCAGTATTTT. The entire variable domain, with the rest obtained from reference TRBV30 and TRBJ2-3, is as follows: SQTIHQWPATLVQPVGSPLSLECTVEGTSNPNLYWYRQAAGRGLQLLFYSVGIGQISSEVPQNLSASRPQDRQFILSSKKLLLSDSGFYLCAWYHGRVWGTDTQYFGPGTRLTVL.

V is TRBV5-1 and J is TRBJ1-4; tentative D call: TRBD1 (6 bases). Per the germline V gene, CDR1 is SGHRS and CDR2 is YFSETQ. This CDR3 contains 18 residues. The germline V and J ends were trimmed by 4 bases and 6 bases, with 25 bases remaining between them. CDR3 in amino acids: CASSLVPRGRGVDEKLFF. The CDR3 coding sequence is TGCGCCAGCAGCCTCGTCCCCAGGGGCCGGGGGGTTGATGAAAAACTGTTTTTT.

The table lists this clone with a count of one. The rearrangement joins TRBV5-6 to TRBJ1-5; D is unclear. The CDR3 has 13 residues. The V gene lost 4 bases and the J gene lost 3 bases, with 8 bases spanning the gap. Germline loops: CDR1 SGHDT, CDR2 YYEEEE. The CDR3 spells CASSPGFNQPQHF. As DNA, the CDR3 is TGTGCCAGCAGCCCAGGCTTCAATCAGCCCCAGCATTTT. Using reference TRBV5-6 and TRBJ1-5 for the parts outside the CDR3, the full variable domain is DAGVTQSPTHLIKTRGQQVTLRCSPKSGHDTVSWYQQALGQGPQFIFQYYEEEERQRGNFPDRFSGHQFPNYSSELNVNALLLGDSALYLCASSPGFNQPQHFGDGTRLSIL.

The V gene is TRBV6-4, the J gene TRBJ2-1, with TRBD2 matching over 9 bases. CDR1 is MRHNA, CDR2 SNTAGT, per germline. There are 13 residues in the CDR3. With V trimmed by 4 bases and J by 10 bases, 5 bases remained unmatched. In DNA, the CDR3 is TGTGCCAGCAGTGTATTCGCGGGAGGGGAGCAGTTCTTC. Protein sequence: CASSVFAGGEQFF.

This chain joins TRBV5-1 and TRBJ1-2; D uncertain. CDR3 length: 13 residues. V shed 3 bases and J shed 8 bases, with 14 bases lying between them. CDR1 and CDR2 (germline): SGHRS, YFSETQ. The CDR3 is CASSYQADWGYTF. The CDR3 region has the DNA TGCGCCAGCAGCTACCAAGCGGATTGGGGCTACACCTTC.

The CDR3 region is CATSPSVQETQYF. The CDR3 DNA follows: TGTGCCACCAGCCCTAGCGTTCAAGAGACCCAGTACTTC. The chain uses TRBV15 and TRBJ2-5; possibly TRBD2 for D (6 bases). The germline gives CDR1 LNHNV, CDR2 YYDKDF (reference sequence). With 5 bases removed from V and 2 bases from J, the gap between germline ends came to 9 bases. The CDR3 is 13 amino acids. The complete variable domain, with remaining parts taken from reference TRBV15 and TRBJ2-5, reads DAMVIQNPRYQVTQFGKPVTLSCSQTLNHNVMYWYQQKSSQAPKLLFHYYDKDFNNEADTPDNFQSRRPNTSFCFLDIRSPGLGDTAMYLCATSPSVQETQYFGPGTRLLVL.

The CDR3 DNA is TGTGCCACCCGACAGGGGCAGGGGAACTCCTACGAGCAGTACTTC. It encodes CATRQGQGNSYEQYF. V gene TRBV10-3 combines with J gene TRBJ2-7; 8 bases fit TRBD1. The CDR3 is made up of 15 amino acids. Trimming removed 10 bases from V and 0 bases from J; junction bases left unmatched: 11. The germline CDR1 and CDR2 sequences are ENHRY and SYGVKD.

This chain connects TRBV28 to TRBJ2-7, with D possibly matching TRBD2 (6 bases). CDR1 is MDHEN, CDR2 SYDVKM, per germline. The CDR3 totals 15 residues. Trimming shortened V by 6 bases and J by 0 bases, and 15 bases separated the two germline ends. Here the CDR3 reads CASSPSGGSSYEQYF. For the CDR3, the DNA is TGTGCCAGCAGCCCGTCCGGGGGTAGCTCCTACGAGCAGTACTTC.

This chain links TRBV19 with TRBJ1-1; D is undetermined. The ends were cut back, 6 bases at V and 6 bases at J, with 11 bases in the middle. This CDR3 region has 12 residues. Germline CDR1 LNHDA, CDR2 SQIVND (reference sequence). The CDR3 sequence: CASSLLESEAFF. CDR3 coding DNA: TGTGCCAGTAGCCTCCTAGAGTCTGAAGCTTTCTTT.